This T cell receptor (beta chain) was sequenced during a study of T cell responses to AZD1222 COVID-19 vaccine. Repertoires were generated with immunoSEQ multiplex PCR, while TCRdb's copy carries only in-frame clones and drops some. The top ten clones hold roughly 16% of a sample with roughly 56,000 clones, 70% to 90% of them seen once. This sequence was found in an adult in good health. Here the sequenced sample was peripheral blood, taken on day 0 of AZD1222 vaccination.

CDR3 nucleotides: TGTGCCAGCAGCTTGGAAGGGGGGTTGAACACTGAAGCTTTCTTT. It is translated as CASSLEGGLNTEAFF. This chain uses TRBV5-4 with TRBJ1-1; TRBD1 might be the D (6 bases). V lost 0 bases to trimming and J lost 0 bases, with 9 bases between them. Germline assignment: CDR1 SGHNT and CDR2 YYREEE (reference sequence). This CDR3 comprises 15 residues.